This TCR beta chain was retrieved from a study of a mutant IDH1 vaccine in newly diagnosed glioma. Study details: Earlier care involved radiotherapy, temozolomide, or both, and the majority received both. Whole-study results and caveats: Among top peripheral T cell clonotypes, changes seemed unrelated to pseudoprogression.

Comments on this clone: Its antigen is undetermined.

Time point given: baseline, week 1 (first vaccination visit). The treatment here: pre-vaccination baseline after standard-of-care therapy. Using immunoSEQ multiplex PCR, the repertoire was profiled, and TCRdb retains in-frame clones only, with some absent. The table has approximately 70,000 clones, around 74% seen once. The sequence was obtained from a man between 45 and 60 years old with glioma. The material sequenced was PBMCs, taken from a glioma patient treated with radiotherapy, temozolomide or both.

CDR3 DNA: TGTGCCAGCAGCCCCCGAACCCGGGCCGGAACCTACGAGCAGTACTTC. As protein: CASSPRTRAGTYEQYF. The chain joins TRBV7-9 to TRBJ2-7; D unresolved. CDR1 and CDR2 from the germline V gene are SEHNR and FQNEAQ (reference sequence). Trimming took off 5 bases at V and 2 bases at J, with 19 bases between the two ends. CDR3 length: 16 residues.